Below, 22 T cell receptor beta chains from the same sample are listed, as sequenced in a study of blood T cell repertoires in COVID-19. Libraries were prepared by immunoSEQ multiplex PCR; TCRdb keeps only in-frame clonotypes and omits some of them. The repertoire holds approximately 250,000 clones, with about 86% as singletons. Material: PBMCs or T cells enriched from blood (not recorded which). The receptors were sampled from a man between 25 and 39 years old with acute COVID-19.

This chain joins TRBV10-1 and TRBJ1-1, with D unresolved. Germline CDR1 and CDR2: WNHNN and SYGVQD (reference sequence). V shed 3 bases and J shed 1 base, with 6 bases lying between them. The CDR3 extends over 13 amino acids. DNA for the CDR3: TGCGCCAGCAGTGATGGGAGGAACACTGAAGCTTTCTTT. Translating gives CASSDGRNTEAFF.

J is TRBJ2-7 and V is TRBV7-9; D is possibly TRBD2 (6 bases). The germline V gene encodes CDR1 SEHNR and CDR2 FQNEAQ (reference sequence). This CDR3 is built from 15 residues. Deletions cut 3 bases from V and 6 bases from J, with 18 bases between. The CDR3 sequence: CASSFGTPAGGEQYV. The DNA for the CDR3 is TGTGCCAGCAGCTTCGGGACGCCGGCCGGGGGCGAGCAGTACGTC.

This chain links TRBV24-1 with TRBJ2-1; 8 bases match TRBD2. Unmatched junction bases numbered 3, after V lost 3 bases and J lost 0 bases. Germline V gives CDR1 KGHDR, CDR2 SFDVKD. This CDR3 contains 16 residues. CDR3 sequence reads: CATSDRGGSSYNEQFF. The CDR3 nucleotides are TGTGCCACCAGTGATCGCGGGGGGAGCTCCTACAATGAGCAGTTCTTC.

The genes are TRBV28 and TRBJ1-2, with 7 bases that match TRBD1. Germline lookup yields CDR1 MDHEN and CDR2 SYDVKM. This CDR3 spans 15 amino acids. Unmatched junction bases numbered 12, after V lost 3 bases and J lost 8 bases. The CDR3 spells CASSFPDRELSGYTF. The CDR3 DNA reads TGTGCCAGCAGTTTTCCAGACAGGGAGTTGAGCGGCTACACCTTC.

This chain links TRBV28 with TRBJ1-5, with D possibly TRBD1 on 6 matching bases. The CDR3 consists of 11 residues. Trimming cost V 6 bases and J 16 bases, with 16 bases left between them. Germline V gene data show CDR1 as MDHEN and CDR2 as SYDVKM. CDR3 DNA: TGTGCCAGCAGGAGGGGGTCCATCAAACATTTT. This gives the protein CASRRGSIKHF. Filled out from reference TRBV28 and TRBJ1-5, the complete variable domain reads DVKVTQSSRYLVKRTGEKVFLECVQDMDHENMFWYRQDPGLGLRLIYFSYDVKMKEKGDIPEGYSVSREKKERFSLILESASTNQTSMYLCASRRGSIKHFGDGTRLSIL.

Here the CDR3 reads CASSYLPGGSEAFF. CDR3 DNA: TGTGCCAGCAGTTACCTCCCGGGTGGGTCTGAAGCTTTCTTT. This rearrangement joins TRBV27 to TRBJ1-1; D is ambiguous. CDR1 is MNHEY and CDR2 is SMNVEV in the germline V gene (reference sequence). The length of the CDR3 is 14 residues. V lost 4 bases and J 6 bases, leaving 15 bases between the germline ends.

The chain employs TRBV6-2 or TRBV6-3 and TRBJ1-5, with TRBD1 as a possible D gene (5 bases). The ends were cut back, 2 bases at V and 6 bases at J, with 17 bases in the middle. The CDR3 totals 16 residues. Germline V gene sequence: CDR1 MNHEY, CDR2 SVGEGT. The CDR3 nucleotides read TGTGCCAGCAGTTACCGAGGACACCTTTCGAGTCAGCCCCAGCATTTT. Translation: CASSYRGHLSSQPQHF.

This clone was found a few times. J is TRBJ1-5 and V is TRBV15; D not resolved. The CDR3 spans 15 residues. Between the trimmed V and J ends, which lost 0 bases and 3 bases, there was a span of 9 bases. Germline V CDR1 and CDR2: LNHNV, YYDKDF (reference sequence). The CDR3 loop is CATSRDPGYNQPQHF. The DNA of the CDR3 is TGTGCCACCAGCAGAGATCCAGGATACAATCAGCCCCAGCATTTT.

The V call is TRBV5-6, the J call TRBJ1-1; D is undetermined. The ends were cut back, 2 bases at V and 0 bases at J, with 8 bases in the middle. Germline assignment: CDR1 SGHDT and CDR2 YYEEEE. CDR3 length equals 14 residues. The CDR3 bases are TGTGCCAGCAGCTTCCGGTTAATGAACACTGAAGCTTTCTTT. Translated: CASSFRLMNTEAFF.

This clone has just one count. This sequence joins TRBV21-1 and TRBJ1-6. TRBV21-1 represents a pseudogene. The CDR3 consists of 15 residues. This CDR3 is CASKRRTQRGSPLHF. CDR3 DNA sequence: TGTGCCAGCAAACGAAGGACCCAGCGGGGTTCACCCCTCCACTTT.

The chain uses TRBV5-1 and TRBJ2-1; 11 bases line up with TRBD2. With V trimmed by 4 bases and J by 9 bases, 6 bases remained unmatched. CDR1 is SGHRS, CDR2 YFSETQ, per germline. This CDR3 is 14 amino acids long. Written as DNA, the CDR3 is TGCGCCAGCAGCATTAGCGGGGGGGCCTTTGAGCAGTTCTTC. It is translated as CASSISGGAFEQFF.

This clone was observed a single time. The chain recombines TRBV2 with TRBJ1-5; possible D gene TRBD1, 5 bases. Germline V gives CDR1 SNHLY, CDR2 FYNNEI. The CDR3 is 15 residues long. V was pared by 3 bases and J by 3 bases, with 12 bases between. The CDR3 spells CASSDAGSSNQPQHF. CDR3 nucleotides: TGTGCCAGCAGTGATGCAGGGTCCTCCAATCAGCCCCAGCATTTT.

This chain uses TRBV14 with TRBJ2-1; 10 nucleotides line up with TRBD1. Trimming took 1 base from V and 4 from J; bases not matched to a gene: 4. CDR3 length: 16 residues. Per germline, CDR1 SGHDN and CDR2 FVKESK. The CDR3 DNA reads as TGTGCCAGCAGCCAAGTCCCGGGACAGGGGTACAATGAGCAGTTCTTC. Its translation: CASSQVPGQGYNEQFF.

V and J are TRBV27 and TRBJ2-2; 7 bases match TRBD1. With V trimmed by 1 base and J by 4 bases, 9 bases remained unmatched. Germline V gives CDR1 MNHEY, CDR2 SMNVEV (reference sequence). The CDR3 runs 17 residues. The CDR3 DNA reads as TGTGCCAGCAGTTTATATATAGGGGGCAAGGGCACCGGGGAGCTGTTTTTT. Its translation: CASSLYIGGKGTGELFF.

The gene calls are TRBV4-2 and TRBJ2-5, with TRBD2 as a possible D gene (6 bases). This CDR3 comprises 14 residues. Germline V CDR1 and CDR2: LGHNA, YNFKEQ. Trimming stripped 4 bases from V and 4 bases from J, with 13 bases between. CDR3 sequence reads: CASSPPGGSETQYF. CDR3 nucleotides: TGTGCCAGCAGCCCCCCCGGGGGATCAGAGACCCAGTACTTC.

This chain connects TRBV5-4 to TRBJ2-3; 9 bases are a match to TRBD1. V dropped 9 bases and J dropped 4; count of bases not matched to a gene: 6. Germline V gene lookup returns CDR1 SGHNT and CDR2 YYREEE (reference sequence). There are 13 residues in the CDR3. The DNA for the CDR3 is TGTGCCAAAACTGACAGGGGGGCAGATACGCAGTATTTT. This sequence encodes CAKTDRGADTQYF.

This chain uses TRBV19 with TRBJ1-2, with 9 nucleotides matching TRBD1. With 7 bases clipped from V and 2 bases from J, the junction kept 23 bases outside the gene matches. This CDR3 is 20 amino acids long. Germline V gene lookup returns CDR1 LNHDA and CDR2 SQIVND (reference sequence). CDR3 nucleotide sequence: TGTGCCAGTACCTATGGGGCGGGACAGGGAGCATCGACTGGCAACTATGGCTACACCTTC. It encodes CASTYGAGQGASTGNYGYTF.

V is TRBV18 and J is TRBJ2-6, with D perhaps TRBD1 (5 bases). V was shortened by 5 bases and J by 0 bases, with 8 bases between the two germline ends. Germline CDR1 is KGHSH and CDR2 is LQKENI. This CDR3 has 15 amino acids. CDR3 amino acids: CASSATDSGANVLTF. CDR3 bases: TGTGCCAGCTCAGCGACAGACTCTGGGGCCAACGTCCTGACTTTC.

The V and J genes are TRBV7-2 and TRBJ1-3, with 9 bases matching TRBD1. There are 15 residues in the CDR3. The V segment lost 5 bases and the J segment 4 bases; nucleotides outside the gene matches: 6. CDR1 is SGHTA and CDR2 is FQGNSA in the germline V gene. CDR3 DNA sequence: TGTGCCAGCAGCCAAACAGGGGGCGACGGAAACACCATATATTTT. It codes for CASSQTGGDGNTIYF. The full variable domain, with the rest looked up from reference TRBV7-2 and TRBJ1-3, is GAGVSQSPSNKVTEKGKDVELRCDPISGHTALYWYRQSLGQGLEFLIYFQGNSAPDKSGLPSDRFSAERTGGSVSTLTIQRTQQEDSAVYLCASSQTGGDGNTIYFGEGSWLTVV.

As to this clone: Distinct nucleotide sequences in the sample also encode this CDR3. The V gene is TRBV6-4, the J gene TRBJ2-3; no firm D call. CDR3 length: 13 amino acids. Germline V lookup: CDR1 MRHNA, CDR2 SNTAGT. V dropped 3 bases and J dropped 0 bases, with 4 bases sitting between them. CDR3 DNA: TGTGCCAGCAGTGAGCGGAGCACAGATACGCAGTATTTT. This sequence encodes CASSERSTDTQYF.

The CDR3: CASRLDSYSNQPQHF. CDR3 in DNA: TGTGCCAGCCGCTTAGACTCCTATAGCAATCAGCCCCAGCATTTT. The V gene is TRBV27, the J gene TRBJ1-5; D is ambiguous. V lost 8 bases to trimming and J lost 0 bases, with 14 bases between them. This CDR3 region has 15 residues. Germline CDR1 and CDR2: MNHEY and SMNVEV (reference sequence).

The rearrangement links TRBV18 to TRBJ2-7, with 10 bases fitting TRBD1. The CDR3 totals 13 residues. With V trimmed by 6 bases and J by 7 bases, 6 bases remained unmatched. The germline gives CDR1 KGHSH, CDR2 LQKENI. In DNA, the CDR3 is TGTGCCAGCTCGCCCGGGACAGGGGTAGAGCAGTACGTC. Protein product: CASSPGTGVEQYV.